The present TCR beta chain was sequenced within a study of cytomegalovirus exposure and HLA in healthy donors. The CDR3 runs 13 residues. Germline values: CDR1 MNHEY, CDR2 SVGAGI. V lost 5 bases, J lost 0 bases, and 7 bases lay in between. The PCR made use of 60 Vbeta and 13 Jbeta primers. TCRdb's table, derived via immunoSEQ multiplex PCR, lists solely in-frame clones and lacks some. The sample consists of roughly 100,000 clones, about a tenth of them appearing once. Note on this clone: Antigen specificity is unknown.

Study-wide points: Earlier results showed most TCR beta V segments being productive about 87% or about 30% of the time. It emerged from a later analysis that several of the most significant clusters appeared to be linked to common viral pathogens. Later findings reportedly placed an Asian-associated ancestry cluster below the approximately 670-donor mean for N-insertions.

The receptor comes from a man aged 35-49 years in good health and CMV-seropositive. The sequenced sample was PBMCs. The rearrangement joins TRBV6-5 to TRBJ1-1; D is ambiguous. The CDR3 sequence: CASSARMNTEAFF. The CDR3 bases are TGTGCCAGCAGTGCCAGGATGAACACTGAAGCTTTCTTT.